This TCR beta chain was identified in a study of tumor and adjacent non-tumor tissue in lung cancer. Only a few counts were recorded for this clonotype. A read error may be the cause here, since a much bigger clone is one base away. TCRbeta libraries were built with three rounds of nested PCR, modified from ARM-PCR. A single record per CDR3 protein comes from TCRdb applying MiXCR to the multiplex PCR reads. The sample holds 75,000 to 100,000 distinct CDR3 sequences, less than 80% seen once. This sample's RNA came from whole unsorted tissue. The length of the CDR3 is 13 residues. V lost 10 bases and J lost 5, with 17 bases in between.

The sequenced sample was lung tumor tissue. This sequence joins TRBV12-3 or TRBV12-4 and TRBJ2-5, with unresolved D. This receptor was taken from a man between 60 and 75 years old with non-small cell lung cancer. Here the CDR3 reads CANSPQMEETQYF. The CDR3 DNA sequence: TGTGCCAACAGCCCACAGATGGAGGAGACCCAGTACTTC.